This T cell receptor beta chain was identified in a study of blood T cell repertoires in COVID-19. Study details: Samples representing acute and convalescent COVID-19 were sourced from the United States, Italy and Spain. T cells, B-cell-depleted T cells, or PBMCs provided the cDNA or gDNA that served as material.

This clone has just a few counts. Original data processing: For nucleated cells, counts were estimated from reference gene primer amplification. Sequencing used immunoSEQ multiplex PCR; TCRdb keeps in-frame clones, though not all of them. V, J and clone size are taken as reported in that table, and D and trimming were inferred from the DNA itself. The sample holds some 120,000 clones, more than 80% seen once. The source of this sequence is a human donor in a cohort sampled during active COVID-19. Sequenced: peripheral blood.

CDR3 sequence: CASSQEGGDGGAFF. The CDR3 DNA reads TGCGCCAGCAGCCAAGAGGGAGGAGATGGTGGGGCTTTCTTT. This chain uses TRBV4-3 with TRBJ1-1; unclear D gene. This CDR3 is built from 14 residues. Germline-derived CDR1 and CDR2 are LGHNA and YSLEER. Trimming stripped 0 bases from V and 11 bases from J, with 16 bases between.